This passage covers 29 T cell receptor beta chains from one sample sequenced in a study of identical twins. One entry per CDR3 protein, called by TCRdb with MiXCR from the 5' RACE reads. Of 690,000 or so distinct CDR3 sequences listed, around 8.6% are singletons. The sample was also reused in another study, on yellow fever vaccine responses in identical twins.

The sequencing sample was made of PBMCs. These receptors all come from a woman younger than 30 in good health.

This clonotype was observed a handful of times. The chain employs TRBV20-1 and TRBJ2-3, with D possibly being TRBD2 (6 bases). Germline CDR1 and CDR2: DFQATT and SNEGSKA (reference sequence). The CDR3 totals 14 residues. Trimming removed 1 base at V and 6 bases at J, with 14 bases between. CDR3: CSARVRGGLDTQYF. CDR3 coding DNA: TGCAGTGCTAGAGTGCGGGGAGGACTGGATACGCAGTATTTT.

This chain joins TRBV7-2 and TRBJ2-1, with 10 positions matching TRBD1. The trim removed 5 bases at V and 14 bases at J, leaving 3 bases unmatched. Germline V lookup: CDR1 SGHTA, CDR2 FQGNSA. The CDR3 contains 11 residues. The CDR3 region is CASSRQGAEFF. The CDR3 DNA reads TGTGCCAGCAGCCGACAGGGGGCTGAGTTCTTC.

This chain links TRBV6-2 or TRBV6-3 with TRBJ2-3; 8 bases match TRBD2. CDR1 MNHEY and CDR2 SVGEGT come from the germline V gene. The V gene end was trimmed by 5 bases and the J gene end by 5 bases; junction bases not matched to a gene: 9. The CDR3 consists of 15 residues. The CDR3 protein is CASSNRLATGDTQYF. The CDR3 bases are TGTGCCAGCAGTAACCGACTAGCGACGGGAGATACGCAGTATTTT.

This clonotype has at least ten counts. This chain connects TRBV29-1 to TRBJ2-2; TRBD1 agrees at 7 bases. Unmatched junction bases numbered 14, after V lost 6 bases and J lost 4 bases. Germline V gene sequence: CDR1 SQVTM, CDR2 ANQGSEA. This CDR3 has 16 amino acids. CDR3 protein: CSVALRGQGGTGELFF. The CDR3, as DNA: TGCAGCGTGGCCTTAAGGGGGCAAGGTGGCACCGGGGAGCTGTTTTTT.

This chain's CDR3 is CASSFGGSYSYEQYF. The CDR3 coding sequence is TGTGCCAGCAGTTTCGGCGGGAGTTACTCCTACGAGCAGTACTTC. This chain joins TRBV27 and TRBJ2-7; 7 bases are a match to TRBD2. The CDR3 is 15 amino acids. Per germline, CDR1 MNHEY and CDR2 SMNVEV (reference sequence). With V trimmed by 3 bases and J by 0 bases, 5 bases remained unmatched.

This clonotype was detected only a few times. The gene calls are TRBV11-3 and TRBJ2-1; D possibly uses TRBD1 or TRBD2 (7 bases each). From germline, CDR1 is SGHNT and CDR2 YENEEA. The CDR3 extends over 17 amino acids. Trimming took off 5 bases at V and 4 bases at J, with 21 bases between the two ends. In nucleotides, the CDR3 is TGTGCCAGCAGCCCTAGAGGGGGCGGGGGAATTTACAATGAGCAGTTCTTC. It codes for CASSPRGGGGIYNEQFF.

This clonotype was counted at least ten times. This rearrangement joins TRBV20-1 to TRBJ1-1, with D hard to call. This CDR3 comprises 13 residues. CDR1 is DFQATT, CDR2 SNEGSKA, per germline (reference sequence). Trimming removed 2 bases from V and 2 bases from J, with 9 bases in between. The CDR3 region has the DNA TGCAGTGCTAGATTTACCAGAAACACTGAAGCTTTCTTT. The encoded protein is CSARFTRNTEAFF.

This clonotype was counted many times. The chain employs TRBV7-2 and TRBJ1-2, with D hard to call. V was cut by 2 bases and J by 0 bases, with 7 bases left in between. The CDR3 is 14 residues long. Germline V gene sequence: CDR1 SGHTA, CDR2 FQGNSA. CDR3 region: CASSLSPSNYGYTF. Here the CDR3 DNA reads TGTGCCAGCAGCTTATCCCCCTCTAACTATGGCTACACCTTC.

This clonotype was observed a few times. The chain employs TRBV27 and TRBJ2-1, with 7 bases identical to TRBD1. This CDR3 spans 12 amino acids. The V and J ends lost 3 bases and 14 bases, in that order; junction bases with no gene match: 7. CDR1 and CDR2 from the germline V gene are MNHEY and SMNVEV (reference sequence). The CDR3 sequence is CASSFDRTGEFF. DNA for the CDR3: TGTGCCAGCAGTTTCGACAGAACAGGGGAGTTCTTC.

The chain recombines TRBV4-2 with TRBJ2-2, with D maybe TRBD2 (6 bases). The CDR3 spans 18 residues. CDR1 is LGHNA, CDR2 YNFKEQ, per germline. V lost 0 bases to trimming and J lost 4 bases, with 18 bases between them. The CDR3 spells CASSQERVSGLGTGELFF. The CDR3 DNA reads TGTGCCAGCAGCCAAGAGAGGGTTTCGGGACTGGGCACCGGGGAGCTGTTTTTT.

This clonotype was picked up a small number of times. This sequence joins TRBV19 and TRBJ2-1; possibly TRBD1 for D (8 bases). The CDR3 spans 16 residues. The V gene lost 2 bases and the J gene lost 5 bases, with 16 bases spanning the gap. Per germline, CDR1 LNHDA and CDR2 SQIVND (reference sequence). The CDR3 coding sequence is TGTGCCAGTAGTATAAGCGGGACAGGAGGGAACAATGAGCAGTTCTTC. Its translation: CASSISGTGGNNEQFF.

Ten or more counts support this clonotype. V gene TRBV6-1 combines with J gene TRBJ2-5; the D gene could be TRBD1 or TRBD2 (5 bases each). Germline V lookup: CDR1 MNHNS, CDR2 SASEGT. The CDR3 covers 16 residues. V lost 4 bases, J lost 0 bases, and 15 bases lay in between. CDR3 coding DNA: TGTGCCAGCAGTGTCGGCGGGCAGGGTTACCAAGAGACCCAGTACTTC. Protein sequence: CASSVGGQGYQETQYF.

Many counts were recorded for this clonotype. This chain uses TRBV15 with TRBJ1-1; unclear D gene. The CDR3 has 15 amino acids. Germline-derived CDR1 and CDR2 are LNHNV and YYDKDF (reference sequence). The ends were cut back, 0 bases at V and 7 bases at J, with 15 bases in the middle. CDR3 sequence reads: CATSRDLRLPGEAFF. CDR3 nucleotides: TGTGCCACCAGCAGAGATCTTCGCCTTCCGGGTGAAGCTTTCTTT.

This clonotype was recorded many times. The chain carries TRBV7-3 and TRBJ1-1; 9 nucleotides align to TRBD1. V trimming: 3 bases; J trimming: 1 base; junction bases outside the gene matches: 0. The CDR3 runs to 14 residues. Germline CDR1 reads SGHTA; CDR2 reads FQGTGA. CDR3 amino acids: CASSLTGGNTEAFF. The CDR3 region has the DNA TGTGCCAGCAGCTTGACAGGGGGGAACACTGAAGCTTTCTTT.

The chain has TRBV20-1 and TRBJ2-7; 7 bases fit TRBD1. This CDR3 is built from 16 residues. J was trimmed by 2 bases and V by 0 bases; bases with no gene match: 10. Looked up from germline, CDR1 is DFQATT and CDR2 is SNEGSKA (reference sequence). The CDR3 nucleotides are TGCAGTGCTAGAGATCCGACAGGGTTCGGGGCCTACGAGCAGTACTTC. Amino acids: CSARDPTGFGAYEQYF.

This clonotype was seen only a few times. This rearrangement joins TRBV10-3 to TRBJ1-4, with a tentative D call TRBD1 (5 bases). The CDR3 runs to 14 residues. V was shortened by 6 bases and J by 0 bases, with 8 bases between the two germline ends. Germline assignment: CDR1 ENHRY and CDR2 SYGVKD. CDR3 nucleotides: TGTGCCATCAGCGAACAGGCAACTAATGAAAAACTGTTTTTT. Residues: CAISEQATNEKLFF.

The chain combines TRBV20-1 with TRBJ2-5; D may be TRBD2 (6 bases). V shed 7 bases and J shed 2 bases, with 8 bases lying between them. The germline V gene has CDR1 DFQATT and CDR2 SNEGSKA (reference sequence). This CDR3 has 11 residues. The CDR3 region has the DNA TGCAGTGAACTAGCTCAAGAGACCCAGTACTTC. Its translation: CSELAQETQYF.

The chain employs TRBV7-9 and TRBJ1-5, with D perhaps TRBD1 (5 bases). Germline values: CDR1 SEHNR, CDR2 FQNEAQ (reference sequence). There are 17 residues in the CDR3. Trimming shortened V by 0 bases and J by 2 bases, and 14 bases separated the two germline ends. DNA of the CDR3: TGTGCCAGCAGCTTAGCCCCGGGTCCGGGACGCAATCAGCCCCAGCATTTT. Residues: CASSLAPGPGRNQPQHF.

This clonotype occurred a few times. The chain couples TRBV18 to TRBJ2-1, with 9 positions matching TRBD2. CDR1 and CDR2 (germline): KGHSH, LQKENI. The V and J ends lost 5 bases and 8 bases, in that order; junction bases with no gene match: 4. The CDR3 loop spans 13 amino acids. CDR3 in amino acids: CASSKTSGYEQFF. CDR3 nucleotide sequence: TGTGCCAGCTCAAAAACTAGCGGGTATGAGCAGTTCTTC.

The chain carries TRBV18 and TRBJ2-5, with TRBD1 matching 8 bases. CDR1 is KGHSH and CDR2 is LQKENI in the germline V gene. The junction had 5 bases not matched to a gene; V was cut back by 2 bases and J by 0 bases. CDR3 length: 16 residues. The CDR3: CASSPGTGTYQETQYF. The CDR3 DNA sequence: TGTGCCAGCTCACCAGGGACAGGAACGTACCAAGAGACCCAGTACTTC.

The rearrangement joins TRBV5-1 to TRBJ2-5; 9 bases match TRBD2. Unmatched junction bases numbered 11, after V lost 4 bases and J lost 1 base. The CDR3 is 17 amino acids. Per the germline V gene, CDR1 is SGHRS and CDR2 is YFSETQ. The CDR3 spells CASSPWGAGGTQETQYF. For the CDR3, the DNA is TGCGCCAGCAGCCCCTGGGGAGCGGGGGGAACCCAAGAGACCCAGTACTTC.

This clonotype was counted between two and nine times. The chain joins TRBV2 to TRBJ2-7; a weak D match, TRBD1 (6 bases). CDR1 SNHLY and CDR2 FYNNEI come from the germline V gene. Trimming shortened V by 9 bases and J by 3 bases, and 9 bases separated the two germline ends. The CDR3 extends over 11 amino acids. The CDR3 bases are TGTGCCAGTCACAGGGTCTACGAGCAGTACTTC. This codes for CASHRVYEQYF.

The chain employs TRBV11-2 and TRBJ2-7, with a possible D match to TRBD2 (6 bases). Germline V gene sequence: CDR1 SGHAT, CDR2 FQNNGV. This CDR3 contains 13 residues. Trimming took off 5 bases at V and 3 bases at J, with 11 bases between the two ends. The CDR3 region is CASSVGGFYEQYF. Here the CDR3 DNA reads TGTGCCAGCAGCGTTGGAGGGTTCTACGAGCAGTACTTC.

Comments on this clonotype: A junction end diverges from the germline sequence, so it may reflect a read error. CDR3 sequence: CATSQDFADLSPMDF. The CDR3 coding sequence is TGTGCCACCAGCCAAGATTTCGCAGACCTCTCCCCTATGGACTTC. V usage is TRBV3-1 and J usage is TRBJ2-7; unclear D gene. This CDR3 spans 15 amino acids. Germline loops: CDR1 LGHDT, CDR2 YNNKEL (reference sequence).

J is TRBJ2-1 and V is TRBV11-2, with 14 bases lining up with TRBD2. The ends lost 3 bases at V and 9 bases at J; junction bases unmatched: 13. CDR1 SGHAT and CDR2 FQNNGV come from the germline V gene. This CDR3 has 18 amino acids. DNA of the CDR3: TGTGCCAGCAGCTTGAGACTAGCGGGAGGGAATAGGCGGGGTGAGCAGTTCTTC. It encodes CASSLRLAGGNRRGEQFF.

The V call is TRBV6-2 or TRBV6-3, the J call TRBJ2-7, with D uncertain. This CDR3 contains 14 residues. From germline, CDR1 is MNHEY and CDR2 SVGEGT. V lost 2 bases to trimming and J lost 0 bases, with 8 bases between them. The CDR3 sequence is CASSYRLSSYEQYF. The CDR3 DNA is TGTGCCAGCAGTTACCGACTCAGCTCCTACGAGCAGTACTTC.

The rearrangement links TRBV6-2 or TRBV6-3 to TRBJ1-5; D is uncertain. The CDR3 totals 14 residues. From germline, CDR1 is MNHEY and CDR2 SVGEGT. V lost 0 bases to trimming and J lost 2 bases, with 5 bases between them. Here the CDR3 reads CASSYSSGNQPQHF. The CDR3 DNA reads as TGTGCCAGCAGTTACTCAAGTGGCAATCAGCCCCAGCATTTT.

The chain combines TRBV11-2 with TRBJ2-7, with 10 bases fitting TRBD1. The V and J ends lost 6 bases and 3 bases, in that order; junction bases with no gene match: 8. CDR3 length: 15 amino acids. Germline CDR1 and CDR2: SGHAT and FQNNGV. CDR3 DNA: TGTGCCAGCAGTCAAGAGGGGACAGGGGTCTACGAGCAGTACTTC. Translated: CASSQEGTGVYEQYF.

The sample holds a few counts of this clonotype. The chain couples TRBV7-2 to TRBJ1-5; D ambiguous. The CDR3 totals 12 residues. CDR1 and CDR2 (germline): SGHTA, FQGNSA. The ends were cut back, 1 base at V and 7 bases at J, with 5 bases in the middle. The CDR3 protein is CASSLGAQPQHF. The DNA of the CDR3 is TGTGCCAGCAGCTTAGGGGCACAGCCCCAGCATTTT.